Sequencing of this T cell receptor beta chain was carried out in a study of radiation and T cells in renal cell carcinoma. The overall study: Nephrectomy followed 15 Gy stereotactic body radiation by 4 weeks. Study-wide results and caveats: From baseline, blood top tumor clonotypes peaked at 2 weeks post-radiation.

Trimming pared 4 bases from V and 4 bases from J, leaving 7 bases between. CDR1 and CDR2 (germline): SQVTM, ANQGSEA. This CDR3 has 12 amino acids. Note on this clone: Its antigen is currently unknown.

The sample's time point: baseline pretreatment blood. Treatment meaning: 15 Gy SBRT to primary tumor, nephrectomy 4 weeks later. Only in-frame clones appear in the TCRdb table, and some are missing; sequencing was by immunoSEQ multiplex PCR. The sample carries 150,000 or so clones, about 88% recorded once. The sample here was blood, taken from a patient whose treatment included radiotherapy and nephrectomy. This chain connects TRBV29-1 to TRBJ2-2, with no clear D. This sequence originates from a woman aged 45 to 65 with renal cell carcinoma. The CDR3 DNA sequence: TGCAGCGTTGCAGACCGCACCGGGGAGCTGTTTTTT. Translation: CSVADRTGELFF.